The following is a TCR beta chain sequence with its context. This sample is part of a study of control samples from healthy donors and cancer patients. Here immunoSEQ multiplex PCR was the method, and the copy in TCRdb shows in-frame clones only, minus some. The sample lists roughly 120,000 clones, 85% to 90% occurring once. The ends were cut back, 6 bases at V and 3 bases at J, with 15 bases in the middle. This CDR3 has 14 residues. Germline V CDR1 and CDR2: MNHEY, SVGAGI. This chain links TRBV6-5 with TRBJ2-7; D is perhaps TRBD1 (6 bases). Input material: blood. This clonotype originated in a woman aged 50 to 60 in good health. CDR3 sequence (DNA): TGTGCCAGCAGCCTGACAGGAAGGGACTACGAGCAGTACTTC. Translation: CASSLTGRDYEQYF.